This T cell receptor beta chain stems from a study of CD8 T cells in ankylosing spondylitis. Libraries for TCR beta were made by quantitative 5'-RACE with molecular barcodes. TCRdb re-analysed the 5' RACE reads in MiXCR, keeping a single row per CDR3 protein. The top ten clones hold 0.89% of a sample with over 400,000 distinct CDR3 sequences, roughly 27% of them seen once. Germline-derived CDR1 and CDR2 are DFQATT and SNEGSKA (reference sequence). The CDR3 contains 15 residues. V lost 1 base to trimming and J lost 4 bases, with 16 bases between them. This clonotype was seen only a few times. Its specificity is not known. General study results and limits: A TCR beta motif of under ten highly homologous variants seemed to mark ankylosing spondylitis blood. Researchers reportedly found disease-linked clones significantly enriched in matched ankylosing spondylitis synovial fluid. Disease-linked clones proved CD8+ and comparatively uncommon in peripheral blood. Reports of some motif variants in reactive arthritis synovial fluid and blood predate this one.

Sequencing was done on a sample of blood, either unsorted or a sorted T cell fraction (not recorded which). V and J are TRBV20-1 and TRBJ2-5; D is undetermined. The TCR was taken from a male donor with ankylosing spondylitis. Written as DNA, the CDR3 is TGCAGTGCTAGAGTCGATAGCTTCGACCTAGAGACCCAGTACTTC. It yields the protein CSARVDSFDLETQYF.